The 22 T cell receptor beta chains below come from one sample, sequenced in a study of Graves' ophthalmopathy and Graves' hyperthyroidism. RNA served as the template for amplifying TCR beta CDR3 regions. The first round was an RT-PCR with HTBI primers, and the second round was a multiplex PCR. Via MiXCR, TCRdb re-called the multiplex PCR reads, giving one row per CDR3 protein. The profile shows almost 750,000 distinct CDR3 sequences, 35% to 50% of them singletons. The sequenced sample was peripheral blood. The source is an adult man with Graves' ophthalmopathy.

The rearrangement links TRBV11-3 to TRBJ2-7; 13 bases align to TRBD2. This CDR3 comprises 15 residues. Germline-derived CDR1 and CDR2 are SGHNT and YENEEA. Trimming cost V 5 bases and J 7 bases; bases outside gene matches: 8. The CDR3 loop reads CASSRTSGRFLEQYF. CDR3 DNA: TGTGCCAGCAGCCGGACTAGCGGGAGATTTTTAGAGCAGTACTTC.

Many counts were recorded for this clonotype. The V call is TRBV14, the J call TRBJ1-1, with TRBD1 as a possible D gene (6 bases). Germline values: CDR1 SGHDN, CDR2 FVKESK. There are 15 residues in the CDR3. Trimming stripped 2 bases from V and 11 bases from J, with 21 bases between. This chain's CDR3 is CASSQSATTGAWAFF. In nucleotides, the CDR3 is TGTGCCAGCAGCCAATCCGCCACGACAGGAGCCTGGGCTTTCTTT.

With regard to this clonotype: Mismatch with germline at one junction end may stem from a read error. The chain joins TRBV7-8 to TRBJ2-7; 8 nucleotides align to TRBD2. The CDR3 covers 16 residues. Germline V gene sequence: CDR1 SGHVS, CDR2 FQNEAQ. Here the CDR3 reads CASSQLGGRLAYEQYF. The CDR3 DNA is TGCGCCAGCAGCCAGCTTGGCGGGAGGTTGGCCTACGAGCAGTACTTC.

Concerning this clonotype itself: At one of its ends the junction is not consistent with the germline gene, which may arise from a read error. The chain couples TRBV24-1 to TRBJ1-5; D might be TRBD1 (6 bases). Per germline, CDR1 KGHDR and CDR2 SFDVKD. The length of the CDR3 is 13 residues. The CDR3 coding sequence is TGTGCCAGCAGTTTCGCGGGGGCTCAGCCCCAGCATTTT. This sequence encodes CASSFAGAQPQHF.

The genes are TRBV7-9 and TRBJ2-6; D unclear. Germline V gene lookup returns CDR1 SEHNR and CDR2 FQNEAQ (reference sequence). The CDR3 contains 12 residues. Deletions cut 1 base from V and 6 bases from J, with 1 base between. CDR3 loop: CASSLVANVLTF. The CDR3 DNA reads as TGTGCCAGCAGCTTAGTGGCCAACGTCCTGACTTTC.

This rearrangement joins TRBV7-2 to TRBJ2-5, with no clear D. The CDR3 sequence is 14 residues long. Trimming removed 5 bases at V and 9 bases at J, with 19 bases between. Germline lookup yields CDR1 SGHTA and CDR2 FQGNSA. The CDR3 loop reads CASSQVKGGQPQYF. The CDR3 DNA sequence: TGTGCCAGCAGCCAAGTTAAGGGCGGTCAGCCCCAGTACTTC. The variable domain in full, with the rest retrieved from reference TRBV7-2 and TRBJ2-5, is GAGVSQSPSNKVTEKGKDVELRCDPISGHTALYWYRQSLGQGLEFLIYFQGNSAPDKSGLPSDRFSAERTGGSVSTLTIQRTQQEDSAVYLCASSQVKGGQPQYFGPGTRLLVL.

Regarding this clonotype: The junction does not match germline at one end; this may be a read error. V gene TRBV25-1 combines with J gene TRBJ2-2, with D unclear. Germline lookup yields CDR1 MGHDK and CDR2 SYGVNS. The CDR3 is 14 amino acids. CDR3 DNA sequence: TGTGCCAGCAGCCAAGATTACGTTCCCGGCGAGCTGTTTTTT. It is translated as CASSQDYVPGELFF.

This clonotype appeared once. Lacking the conserved final phenylalanine or tryptophan, this CDR3 likely reflects a read error. V usage is TRBV7-2 and J usage is TRBJ2-6; TRBD1 agrees at 8 bases. CDR1 is SGHTA, CDR2 FQGNSA, per germline. V was clipped by 7 bases and J by 0 bases; unmatched bases: 2. This CDR3 comprises 15 residues. CDR3 in amino acids: CASTDRGSGANVLTI. The CDR3, as DNA: TGTGCCAGCACTGACAGGGGCTCTGGGGCCAACGTCCTGACTATC.

Of note for this clonotype: At one boundary the junction diverges from the germline segment, which might be a read error. The V call is TRBV29-1, the J call TRBJ2-5, with D tentatively TRBD1 or TRBD2 (5 bases each). The CDR3 is 15 residues long. Per germline, CDR1 SQVTM and CDR2 ANQGSEA. The CDR3 protein is CASSVGTENQETQYF. The DNA of the CDR3 is TGTGCCAGCAGCGTAGGGACGGAGAACCAAGAGACCCAGTACTTC. The full variable domain, its missing parts supplied by reference TRBV29-1 and TRBJ2-5, is SAVISQKPSRDICQRGTSLTIQCQVDSQVTMMFWYRQQPGQSLTLIATANQGSEATYESGFVIDKFPISRPNLTFSTLTVSNMSPEDSSIYLCASSVGTENQETQYFGPGTRLLVL.

This clonotype was seen only once. Just one base apart from a much larger clone, this may be a read error. The chain joins TRBV2 to TRBJ1-6; 10 bases map to TRBD1. With 2 bases clipped from V and 11 bases from J, the junction kept 9 bases outside the gene matches. CDR3 length: 16 residues. The germline CDR1 and CDR2 sequences are SNHLY and FYNNEI. The CDR3 protein is CASSEYPTGGYPPLHF. CDR3 nucleotide sequence: TGTGCCAGCAGTGAATACCCGACAGGGGGCTATCCACCCCTCCACTTT.

Details on this clonotype: This may stem from a read error, because a much larger clone lies one nucleotide away. V is TRBV2 and J is TRBJ1-1; 7 bases are a match to TRBD1. Germline CDR1 SNHLY, CDR2 FYNNEI. The length of the CDR3 is 14 residues. This CDR3 is CSAWDSEGRTEASF. The CDR3 DNA follows: TGCAGTGCGTGGGACAGCGAAGGGAGGACTGAAGCTTCCTTT.

This clonotype has a count of ten or more. DNA for the CDR3: TGTGCCAGCAGCGGTAGTTGGACCAATGAAAAACTGTTTTTT. It is translated as CASSGSWTNEKLFF. J is TRBJ1-4 and V is TRBV2; no reliable D call. The length of the CDR3 is 14 residues. CDR1 is SNHLY and CDR2 is FYNNEI in the germline V gene. Trimming removed 6 bases at V and 5 bases at J, with 13 bases between. The full variable domain, in which reference TRBV2 and TRBJ1-4 provide the parts outside the CDR3, is EPEVTQTPSHQVTQMGQEVILRCVPISNHLYFYWYRQILGQKVEFLVSFYNNEISEKSEIFDDQFSVERPDGSNFTLKIRSTKLEDSAMYFCASSGSWTNEKLFFGSGTQLSVL.

The J gene is TRBJ2-2, the V gene TRBV9; the match to TRBD1 covers 7 bases. Trimming removed 6 bases from V and 5 bases from J; junction bases left unmatched: 10. This CDR3 region has 15 residues. Germline CDR1 and CDR2: SGDLS and YYNGEE. The CDR3 DNA reads TGTGCCAGCAAAGACGGACAGGCGAGGACCGGGGAGCTGTTTTTT. It is translated as CASKDGQARTGELFF.

The chain is built from TRBV19 and TRBJ1-5; no reliable D call. Trimming took 1 base from V and 6 from J, leaving 10 bases between them. Germline CDR1 LNHDA, CDR2 SQIVND (reference sequence). This CDR3 region has 14 residues. CDR3: CASSIGRGFQPQHF. For the CDR3, the DNA is TGTGCCAGTAGTATAGGTAGAGGGTTTCAGCCCCAGCATTTT.

This chain uses TRBV25-1 with TRBJ2-2; the D gene is possibly TRBD2 (6 bases). Germline V CDR1 and CDR2: MGHDK, SYGVNS. The V end lost 5 bases, the J end lost 4 bases, and 14 bases lay between the germline ends. The CDR3 contains 15 residues. The CDR3 DNA is TGTGCCAGCAGTTATGGGGAGGCGATCACCGGGGAGCTGTTTTTT. Its translation: CASSYGEAITGELFF.

As for this clonotype: A much larger clone differs by one base, so this may be a read error. This CDR3 fails to terminate in the conserved phenylalanine or tryptophan, so it likely reflects a read error. CDR3 sequence: CASSIRVGSPLHL. In DNA form, the CDR3 reads TGTGCCAGCAGCATCAGGGTAGGGTCACCCCTCCACCTT. The chain has TRBV5-6 and TRBJ1-6, with D possibly TRBD1 on 5 matching bases. This CDR3 has 13 amino acids. Germline CDR1 SGHDT, CDR2 YYEEEE. The V end lost 4 bases, the J end lost 10 bases, and 12 bases lay between the germline ends.

This CDR3 reads CASRTGGAGELFF. Here the CDR3 DNA reads TGTGCCAGCAGGACAGGGGGTGCCGGGGAGCTGTTTTTT. V is TRBV25-1 and J is TRBJ2-2, with 9 bases that match TRBD1. CDR1 and CDR2 from the germline V gene are MGHDK and SYGVNS. This CDR3 comprises 13 residues. Trimming removed 6 bases from V and 6 bases from J; junction bases left unmatched: 2.

With respect to this clonotype: The junction differs from germline at one of its ends, possibly a read error. The chain joins TRBV7-9 to TRBJ2-2, with D hard to call. CDR1 SEHNR and CDR2 FQNEAQ come from the germline V gene (reference sequence). The CDR3 extends over 11 amino acids. The CDR3 DNA sequence: TGTGCCAGCAGCCGCCGGGCCGAGCAGTTTTTT. Its protein product is CASSRRAEQFF.

The chain joins TRBV20-1 to TRBJ2-7; D is possibly TRBD2 (5 bases). The end of the DNA aligns better with TRBJ2-1, so the J call may be wrong. Per the germline V gene, CDR1 is DFQATT and CDR2 is SNEGSKA (reference sequence). This CDR3 comprises 13 residues. CDR3 nucleotides: TGCAGTGCTGACCCATTTGCGGGCGATGAGCAGTTCTTC. It encodes CSADPFAGDEQFF.

The chain recombines TRBV15 with TRBJ1-5; perhaps TRBD1 as D (6 bases). CDR3 length: 14 residues. Per germline, CDR1 LNHNV and CDR2 YYDKDF (reference sequence). The germline V and J ends were trimmed by 1 base and 3 bases, with 7 bases remaining between them. The DNA of the CDR3 is TGTGCCACCAGCAGAGGGACAGCCAATCAGCCCCAGCATTTT. This translates into CATSRGTANQPQHF.

The chain couples TRBV11-1 to TRBJ2-5; TRBD1 matches 7 bases. The CDR3 runs to 15 residues. CDR1 and CDR2 (germline): SGHAT, FQDESV (reference sequence). Trimming removed 5 bases from V and 5 bases from J; junction bases left unmatched: 11. The CDR3 DNA follows: TGTGCCAGCAGCCGACCACAGGGGACGGGGGAGACCCAGTACTTC. This encodes CASSRPQGTGETQYF.

V gene TRBV2 combines with J gene TRBJ1-1; 9 bases are shared with TRBD1. The V segment lost 6 bases and the J segment 5 bases; nucleotides outside the gene matches: 13. The CDR3 consists of 16 residues. Germline lookup yields CDR1 SNHLY and CDR2 FYNNEI. The CDR3 sequence is CASSPVGGQGYTEAFF. The CDR3 nucleotides are TGTGCCAGCAGCCCCGTGGGGGGACAGGGTTATACTGAAGCTTTCTTT.